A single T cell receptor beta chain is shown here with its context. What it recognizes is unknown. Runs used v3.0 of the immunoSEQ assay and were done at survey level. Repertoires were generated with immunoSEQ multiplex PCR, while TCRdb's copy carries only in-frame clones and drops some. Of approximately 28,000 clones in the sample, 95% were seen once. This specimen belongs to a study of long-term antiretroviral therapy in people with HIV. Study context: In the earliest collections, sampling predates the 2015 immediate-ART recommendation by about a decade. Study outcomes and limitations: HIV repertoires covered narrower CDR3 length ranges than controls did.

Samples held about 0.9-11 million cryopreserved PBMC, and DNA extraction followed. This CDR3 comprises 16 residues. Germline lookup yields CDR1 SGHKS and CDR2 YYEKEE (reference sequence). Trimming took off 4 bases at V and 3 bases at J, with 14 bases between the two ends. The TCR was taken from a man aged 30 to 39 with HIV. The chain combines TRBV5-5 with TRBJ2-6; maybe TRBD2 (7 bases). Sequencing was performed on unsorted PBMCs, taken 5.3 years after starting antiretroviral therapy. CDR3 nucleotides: TGTGCCAGCAGCCCTAGGGGGGGGTTTGGGGCCAACGTCCTGACTTTC. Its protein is CASSPRGGFGANVLTF.